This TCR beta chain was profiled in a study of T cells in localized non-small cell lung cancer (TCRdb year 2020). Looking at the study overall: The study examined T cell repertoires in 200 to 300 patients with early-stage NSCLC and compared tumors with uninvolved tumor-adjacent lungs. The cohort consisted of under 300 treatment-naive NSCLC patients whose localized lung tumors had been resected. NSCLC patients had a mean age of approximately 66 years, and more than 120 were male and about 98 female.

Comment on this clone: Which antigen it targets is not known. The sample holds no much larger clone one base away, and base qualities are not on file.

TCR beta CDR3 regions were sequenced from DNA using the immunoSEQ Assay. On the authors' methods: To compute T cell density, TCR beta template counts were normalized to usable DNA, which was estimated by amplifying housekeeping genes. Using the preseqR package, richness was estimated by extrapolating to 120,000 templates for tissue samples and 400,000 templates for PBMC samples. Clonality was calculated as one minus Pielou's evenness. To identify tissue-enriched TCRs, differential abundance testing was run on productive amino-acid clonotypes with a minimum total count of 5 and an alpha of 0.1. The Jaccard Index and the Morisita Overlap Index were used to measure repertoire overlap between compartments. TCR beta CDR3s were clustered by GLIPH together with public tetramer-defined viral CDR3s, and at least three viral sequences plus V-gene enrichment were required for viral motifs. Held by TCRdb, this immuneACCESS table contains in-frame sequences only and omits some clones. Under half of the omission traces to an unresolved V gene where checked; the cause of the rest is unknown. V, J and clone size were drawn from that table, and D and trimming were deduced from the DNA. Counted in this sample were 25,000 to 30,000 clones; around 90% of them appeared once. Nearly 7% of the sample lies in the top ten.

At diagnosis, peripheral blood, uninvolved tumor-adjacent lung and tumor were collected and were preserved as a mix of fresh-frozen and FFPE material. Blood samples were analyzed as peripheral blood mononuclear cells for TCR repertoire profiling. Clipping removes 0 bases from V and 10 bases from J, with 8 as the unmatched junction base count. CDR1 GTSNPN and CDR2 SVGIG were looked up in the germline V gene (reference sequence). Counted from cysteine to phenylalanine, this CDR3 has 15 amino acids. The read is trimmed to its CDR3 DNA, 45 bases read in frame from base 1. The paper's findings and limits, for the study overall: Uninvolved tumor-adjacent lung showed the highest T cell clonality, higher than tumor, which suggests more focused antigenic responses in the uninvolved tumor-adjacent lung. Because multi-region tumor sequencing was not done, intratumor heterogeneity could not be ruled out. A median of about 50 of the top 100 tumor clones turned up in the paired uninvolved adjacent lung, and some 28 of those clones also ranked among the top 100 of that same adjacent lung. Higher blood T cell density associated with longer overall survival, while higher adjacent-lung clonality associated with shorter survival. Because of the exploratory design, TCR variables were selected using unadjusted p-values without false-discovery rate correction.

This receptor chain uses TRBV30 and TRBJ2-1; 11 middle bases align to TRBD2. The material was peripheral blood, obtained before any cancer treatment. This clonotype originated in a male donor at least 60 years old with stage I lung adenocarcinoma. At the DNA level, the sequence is TGTGCCTGGAGTGTAGGGCTAGCGGGGGGCGGAGAGCAGTTCTTC. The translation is CAWSVGLAGGGEQFF. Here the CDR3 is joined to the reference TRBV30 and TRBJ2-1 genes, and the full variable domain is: SQTIHQWPATLVQPVGSPLSLECTVEGTSNPNLYWYRQAAGRGLQLLFYSVGIGQISSEVPQNLSASRPQDRQFILSSKKLLLSDSGFYLCAWSVGLAGGGEQFFGPGTRLTVL.